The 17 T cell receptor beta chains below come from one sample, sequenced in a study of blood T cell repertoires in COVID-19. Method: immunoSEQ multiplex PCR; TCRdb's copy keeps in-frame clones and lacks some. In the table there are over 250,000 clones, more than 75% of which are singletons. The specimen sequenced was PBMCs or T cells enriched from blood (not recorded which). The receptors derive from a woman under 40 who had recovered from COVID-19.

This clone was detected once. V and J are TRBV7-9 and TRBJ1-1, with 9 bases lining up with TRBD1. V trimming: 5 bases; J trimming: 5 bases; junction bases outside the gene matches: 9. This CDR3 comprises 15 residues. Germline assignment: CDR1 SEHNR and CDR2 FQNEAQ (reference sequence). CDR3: CASSLQQGAETEAFF. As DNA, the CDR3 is TGTGCCAGCAGCCTCCAACAGGGGGCCGAAACTGAAGCTTTCTTT.

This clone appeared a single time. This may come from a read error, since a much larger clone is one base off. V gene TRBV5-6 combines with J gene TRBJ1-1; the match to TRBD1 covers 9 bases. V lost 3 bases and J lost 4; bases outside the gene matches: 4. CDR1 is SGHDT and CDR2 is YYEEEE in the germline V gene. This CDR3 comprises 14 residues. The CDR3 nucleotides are TGTGCCAGCAGCTGGGGACAGGGTCCCACTGAAGCTTTCTTT. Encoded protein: CASSWGQGPTEAFF.

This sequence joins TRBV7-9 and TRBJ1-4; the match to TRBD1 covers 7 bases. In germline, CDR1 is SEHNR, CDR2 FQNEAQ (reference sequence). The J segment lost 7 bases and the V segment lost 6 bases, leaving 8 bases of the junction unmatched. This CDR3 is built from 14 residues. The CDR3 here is CASRSTQGGEKLFF. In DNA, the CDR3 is TGTGCCAGCAGGAGCACGCAGGGGGGTGAAAAACTGTTTTTT.

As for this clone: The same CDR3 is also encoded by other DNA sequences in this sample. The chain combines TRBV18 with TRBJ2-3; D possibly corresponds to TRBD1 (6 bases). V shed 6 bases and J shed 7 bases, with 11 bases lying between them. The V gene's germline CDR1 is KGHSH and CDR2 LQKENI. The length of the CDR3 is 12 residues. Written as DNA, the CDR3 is TGTGCCAGCTCCCCCAGGGGAAATACGCAGTATTTT. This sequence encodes CASSPRGNTQYF.

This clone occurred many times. The chain's CDR3 is CATSRVWTGSFYEQYF. In DNA form, the CDR3 reads TGTGCCACCAGCAGAGTCTGGACAGGGAGTTTTTACGAGCAGTACTTC. The chain uses TRBV15 and TRBJ2-7; 8 bases align to TRBD1. This CDR3 region has 16 residues. The junction had 9 bases not matched to a gene; V was cut back by 1 base and J by 4 bases. In germline, CDR1 is LNHNV, CDR2 YYDKDF (reference sequence).

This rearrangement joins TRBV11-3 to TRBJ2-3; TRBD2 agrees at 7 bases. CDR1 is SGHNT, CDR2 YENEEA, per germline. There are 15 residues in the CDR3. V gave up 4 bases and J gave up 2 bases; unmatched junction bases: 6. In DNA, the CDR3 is TGTGCCAGCAGCTCCGGGGGAGGGAACACAGATACGCAGTATTTT. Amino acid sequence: CASSSGGGNTDTQYF.

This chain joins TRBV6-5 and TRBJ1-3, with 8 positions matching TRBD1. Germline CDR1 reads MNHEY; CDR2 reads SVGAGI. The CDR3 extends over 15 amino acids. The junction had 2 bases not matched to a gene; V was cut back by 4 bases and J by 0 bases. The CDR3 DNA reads TGTGCCAGCAGTTTACAGGGGGGCTCTGGAAACACCATATATTTT. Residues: CASSLQGGSGNTIYF.

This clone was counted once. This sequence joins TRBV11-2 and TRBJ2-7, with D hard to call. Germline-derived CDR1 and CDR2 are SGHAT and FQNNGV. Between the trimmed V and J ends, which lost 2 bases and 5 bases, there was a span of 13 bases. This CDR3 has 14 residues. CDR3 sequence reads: CASSLNSRGHEQYF. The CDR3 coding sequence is TGTGCCAGCAGCTTAAATAGTAGAGGCCACGAGCAGTACTTC. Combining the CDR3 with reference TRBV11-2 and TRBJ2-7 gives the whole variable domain EAGVAQSPRYKIIEKRQSVAFWCNPISGHATLYWYQQILGQGPKLLIQFQNNGVVDDSQLPKDRFSAERLKGVDSTLKIQPAKLEDSAVYLCASSLNSRGHEQYFGPGTRLTVT.

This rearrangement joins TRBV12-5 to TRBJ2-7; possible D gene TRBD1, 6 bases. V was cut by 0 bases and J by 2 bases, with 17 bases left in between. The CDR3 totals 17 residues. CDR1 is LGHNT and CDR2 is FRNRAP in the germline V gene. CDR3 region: CASGLVAELRQAYEQYF. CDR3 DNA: TGTGCTAGTGGTTTGGTCGCGGAGCTCAGACAGGCCTACGAGCAGTACTTC.

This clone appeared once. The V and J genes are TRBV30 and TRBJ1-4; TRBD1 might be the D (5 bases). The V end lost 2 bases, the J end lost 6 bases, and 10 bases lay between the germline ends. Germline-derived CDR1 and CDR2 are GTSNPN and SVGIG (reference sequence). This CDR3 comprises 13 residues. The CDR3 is CAWSHRSHEKLFF. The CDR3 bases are TGTGCCTGGAGTCACAGGTCCCATGAAAAACTGTTTTTT.

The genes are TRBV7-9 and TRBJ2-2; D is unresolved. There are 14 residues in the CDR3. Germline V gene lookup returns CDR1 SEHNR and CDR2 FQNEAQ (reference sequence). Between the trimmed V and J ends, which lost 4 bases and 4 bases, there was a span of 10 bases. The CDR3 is CASSSATSTGELFF. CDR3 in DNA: TGTGCCAGCAGCTCTGCTACCTCCACCGGGGAGCTGTTTTTT.

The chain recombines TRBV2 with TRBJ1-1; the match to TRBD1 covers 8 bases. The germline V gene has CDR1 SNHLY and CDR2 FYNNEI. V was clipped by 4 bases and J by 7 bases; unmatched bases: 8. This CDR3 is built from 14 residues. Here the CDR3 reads CASSVSGTGLEAFF. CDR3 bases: TGTGCCAGCAGTGTTTCCGGGACAGGCCTTGAAGCTTTCTTT.

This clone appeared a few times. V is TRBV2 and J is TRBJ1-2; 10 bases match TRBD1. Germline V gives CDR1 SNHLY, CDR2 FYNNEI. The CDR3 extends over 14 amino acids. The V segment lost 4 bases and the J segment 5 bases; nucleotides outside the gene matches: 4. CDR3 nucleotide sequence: TGTGCCAGCAGTGGGACAGGGGGTACTTATGGCTACACCTTC. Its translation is CASSGTGGTYGYTF.

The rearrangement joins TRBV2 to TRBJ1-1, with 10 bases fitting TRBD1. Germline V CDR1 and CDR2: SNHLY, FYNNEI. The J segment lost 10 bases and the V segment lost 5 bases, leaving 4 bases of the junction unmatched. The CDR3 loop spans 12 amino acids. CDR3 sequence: CASSRDRGTAFF. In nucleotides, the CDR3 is TGTGCCAGCAGTCGGGACAGGGGAACAGCTTTCTTT.

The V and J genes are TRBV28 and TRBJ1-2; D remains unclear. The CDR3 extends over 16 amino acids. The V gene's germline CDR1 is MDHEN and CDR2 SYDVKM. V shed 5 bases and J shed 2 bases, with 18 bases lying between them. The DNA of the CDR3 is TGTGCCAGCAGTCACCCGTGGTCAGGCCCGAACTATGGCTACACCTTC. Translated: CASSHPWSGPNYGYTF.

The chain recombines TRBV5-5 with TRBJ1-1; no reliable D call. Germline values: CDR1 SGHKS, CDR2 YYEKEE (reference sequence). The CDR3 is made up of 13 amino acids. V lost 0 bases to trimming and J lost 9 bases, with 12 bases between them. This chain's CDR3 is CASSLAPGAQAFF. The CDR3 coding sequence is TGTGCCAGCAGCTTGGCCCCGGGTGCTCAAGCTTTCTTT.

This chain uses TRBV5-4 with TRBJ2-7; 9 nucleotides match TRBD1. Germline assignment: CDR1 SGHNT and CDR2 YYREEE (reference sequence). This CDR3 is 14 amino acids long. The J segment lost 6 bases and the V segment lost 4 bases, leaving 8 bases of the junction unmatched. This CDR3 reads CASSIQGARVEQYF. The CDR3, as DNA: TGTGCCAGCAGCATACAGGGGGCAAGGGTCGAGCAGTACTTC.